This is a list of T cell receptor beta chains from one sample in a study of spatial heterogeneity in lung cancer. A single record per CDR3 protein comes from TCRdb applying MiXCR to the 5' RACE reads. This repertoire shows 55,000 to 75,000 distinct CDR3 sequences, 8.4% found once; its top ten account for approximately 16%. The input for sequencing was PBMCs, taken at surgery. Receptor source: a female donor with early-stage non-small cell lung cancer. Both conserved end residues are part of each CDR3. D genes are given only for firm matches. A clone size is listed for some rows: how often the clone was seen (once, few, many), or a class if it is expanded.

J gene | clone size | D gene | V gene | CDR3 protein | CDR3 DNA
TRBJ2-6 | - | - | TRBV5-1 | CASSYDGSGANVLTF | TGCGCCAGCAGTTACGACGGCTCTGGGGCCAACGTCCTGACTTTC
TRBJ2-5 | many | - | TRBV20-1 | CSAGGETQYF | TGCAGTGCCGGCGGGGAGACCCAGTACTTC
TRBJ1-1 | - | - | TRBV12-3/TRBV12-4 | CASSSNLWGVNTEAFF | TGTGCCAGCAGTTCGAACCTTTGGGGGGTGAACACTGAAGCTTTCTTT
TRBJ1-5 | few | - | TRBV20-1 | CSARAWGRSNQPQHF | TGCAGTGCTAGGGCGTGGGGGAGAAGCAATCAGCCCCAGCATTTT
TRBJ1-4 | few | - | TRBV12-3/TRBV12-4 | CASSQRGGASEKLFF | TGTGCCAGCAGCCAGAGAGGGGGGGCAAGCGAAAAACTGTTTTTT
TRBJ1-1 | few | - | TRBV3-1 | CASSPPMGGSRSTEAFF | TGTGCCAGCAGCCCCCCAATGGGGGGAAGTAGGTCCACTGAAGCTTTCTTT
TRBJ2-3 | - | TRBD2 | TRBV12-3/TRBV12-4 | CASSWTSGGSDTQYF | TGTGCCAGCAGTTGGACTAGCGGGGGGTCCGATACGCAGTATTTT
TRBJ1-2 | many | - | TRBV2 | CASERDTSNYGYTF | TGTGCCAGCGAACGGGACACGTCTAACTATGGCTACACCTTC
TRBJ2-3 | few | - | TRBV28 | CASTHGGGYTDTQYF | TGTGCCAGCACTCATGGGGGGGGCTACACAGATACGCAGTATTTT
TRBJ2-1 | - | TRBD2 | TRBV27 | CASSTTLAGFFSEQFF | TGTGCCAGCAGTACTACCCTAGCGGGGTTCTTTAGTGAGCAGTTCTTC
TRBJ2-2 | - | - | TRBV7-3 | CASSPPGTTGELFF | TGTGCCAGCAGCCCTCCGGGAACAACCGGGGAGCTGTTTTTT
TRBJ1-1 | medium-sized | - | TRBV10-3 | CAISPGNTEAFF | TGTGCCATCAGTCCCGGGAACACTGAAGCTTTCTTT
TRBJ1-1 | many | TRBD1 | TRBV6-6 | CASSSIRDREAEAFF | TGTGCCAGCAGTTCCATCCGGGACAGGGAGGCTGAAGCTTTCTTT
TRBJ2-1 | few | - | TRBV7-9 | CASSLAGSRNNEQFF | TGTGCCAGCAGCTTAGCCGGGAGTAGGAACAATGAGCAGTTCTTC
TRBJ1-2 | many | - | TRBV20-1 | CSALKDRAYGYTF | TGCAGTGCCCTGAAGGACCGAGCCTATGGCTACACCTTC
TRBJ2-7 | many | TRBD1 | TRBV5-1 | CASSWADRGSEQYF | TGCGCCAGCAGCTGGGCCGACAGGGGCAGCGAGCAGTACTTC
TRBJ2-3 | - | - | TRBV20-1 | CSARGSGTDTQYF | TGCAGTGCTAGAGGAAGCGGAACAGATACGCAGTATTTT
TRBJ1-2 | many | - | TRBV5-1 | CASSLENYGYTF | TGCGCCAGCAGCTTGGAGAACTATGGCTACACCTTC
TRBJ1-6 | many | - | TRBV5-1 | CASSSREADSPLHF | TGCGCCAGCAGCAGCCGGGAGGCGGATTCACCCCTCCACTTT
TRBJ1-3 | few | - | TRBV10-3 | CAISPRQGTGNTIYF | TGTGCCATCAGTCCTCGCCAGGGAACGGGAAACACCATATATTTT
TRBJ2-1 | many | - | TRBV28 | CASSLGPGEQFF | TGTGCCAGCAGTTTGGGCCCAGGGGAGCAGTTCTTC
TRBJ2-3 | many | TRBD2 | TRBV10-1 | CASSAGTSGRGGGTDTQYF | TGCGCCAGCAGTGCCGGGACTAGCGGGAGGGGAGGCGGCACAGATACGCAGTATTTT
TRBJ2-1 | - | - | TRBV18 | CASSPRNEADNEQFF | TGTGCCAGCTCACCTAGAAATGAGGCGGACAATGAGCAGTTCTTC
TRBJ2-7 | - | - | TRBV6-6 | CASSYQQKAGEQYF | TGTGCCAGCAGTTACCAACAGAAGGCGGGGGAGCAGTACTTC
TRBJ2-1 | many | TRBD2 | TRBV24-1 | CATSDSTGTARGGEQFF | TGTGCCACCAGTGACTCCACCGGGACGGCCCGCGGGGGTGAGCAGTTCTTC
TRBJ1-2 | few | TRBD1 | TRBV20-1 | CSATDRGGYGYTF | TGCAGTGCAACCGACAGGGGGGGCTATGGCTACACCTTC
TRBJ1-3 | - | - | TRBV7-6 | CASSEQPSISGNTIYF | TGTGCCAGCAGCGAACAACCTTCCATTTCGGGAAACACCATATATTTT
TRBJ1-5 | - | - | TRBV29-1 | CSVRGLEENQPQHF | TGCAGCGTTCGAGGGTTGGAAGAAAATCAGCCCCAGCATTTT